This T cell receptor beta chain emerged from a study of CD4 T cells in relation to SARS-CoV-2 and coronaviruses. At the level of the study: After roughly 11 days of antigen culture, PBMC TCR beta CDR3s were sequenced. Study results and limitations: Each donor contributed either pre-pandemic or post-infection samples, not both.

Worth noting for this clone: What it binds is unknown.

The germline V gene encodes CDR1 MNHNY and CDR2 SVGAGI (reference sequence). V was pared by 5 bases and J by 0 bases, with 17 bases between. CDR3 length equals 17 residues. Repertoires were generated with immunoSEQ multiplex PCR, while TCRdb's copy carries only in-frame clones and drops some. The data hold 41,000 or so clones, with approximately 87% observed a single time. J is TRBJ2-1 and V is TRBV6-6; possibly TRBD2 for D (6 bases). The source is an adult with COVID-19. The sample consisted of naive CD4+ T cells from PBMCs, cultured in vitro. Sample subset: naive CD4+ T cells isolated by negative enrichment. In nucleotides, the CDR3 is TGTGCCAGCAGTCACGGGTTAGGTAGCGGCTCCTACAATGAGCAGTTCTTC. Its translation: CASSHGLGSGSYNEQFF.